Reported below is one T cell receptor (beta chain). There is no known antigen for this receptor. No base-level quality is on record; no much larger clone is a single base apart. Whole blood was collected in K2EDTA tubes by collaborating institutions according to the institutions' own protocols. For TCRbeta analysis, collaborators shipped samples as frozen whole blood, isolated PBMCs, or DNA extracted from either of those sample types. The record originates from a study of blood T cell repertoires in COVID-19 (dated by TCRdb to the early 2020s). For context, the study as a whole: Samples from collaborators originated in the United States, Italy and Spain and spanned both the acute and convalescent phases of COVID-19. The prospective study material was composed of cDNA or gDNA derived from T cells, B-cell-depleted T cells, or PBMCs. The dataset comprised deeply sampled blood TCRbeta repertoires from subjects exposed to, actively infected with, or recovered from COVID-19. The repertoires were released in a freely available public database intended as a resource for research on the immune response to SARS-CoV-2. Samples were obtained from the ongoing ImmuneRACE study (first 160 participants) and from some 1,200 subjects provided by 6 global collaborators. A de-identified subject ID, COVID-19 status, age in years and sex were almost always included in the sample metadata. Where HLA class I and class II types were available, the types were taken from metadata supplied by the sample provider, not from assay-based typing.

The immunoSEQ Assay, a bias-controlled multiplex PCR, was used to amplify TCRbeta CDR3 regions from genomic DNA. The paper's processing steps were these. Nucleated cell counts per sample were estimated from amplification of reference gene primers within the assay. Sequence reads were collapsed and filtered to measure the absolute abundance of every unique TCRbeta CDR3 rearrangement. Productive Simpson clonality was computed per sample as the square root of Simpson's diversity index over productive rearrangements. The table was pulled from immuneACCESS by TCRdb, which kept in-frame rearrangements only. Such tables lose some clones; where checked, under half of the loss comes from unresolved V genes, and the rest has no known cause. D and trimming come from the DNA, and the V and J calls and clone size come from that table. The sample includes approximately 100,000 clones, with approximately 81% observed a single time. Jointly, the top ten make up over 2% of the sample.

The CDR3 holds 14 amino acids from the cysteine to the phenylalanine. Only the CDR3 region is kept as DNA, spanning 42 bases read in frame from base 1. Via the germline V gene (reference sequence), CDR1 is MNHNY and CDR2 SVGAGI. Trimming leaves V shorter by 10 bases and J shorter by 3 bases, with the junction holding 8 bases beyond the gene matches. What the research found in general, with its limitations: How much clinical and demographic metadata was included differed by source and by participant, and the metadata was provided uncurated.

Recombination connected TRBV6-6 to TRBJ2-1, and 8 junction bases match TRBD2. This TCR came from a human donor in a cohort sampled during active COVID-19. Sequencing was carried out using peripheral blood. CDR3 protein: CATQAGDLYNEQFF. The base sequence is TGTGCCACTCAAGCGGGAGACCTCTACAATGAGCAGTTCTTC.